Following are 9 T cell receptor beta chains from one sample sequenced in a study of beta chain features in type 1 diabetes. The investigators reverse transcribed all of the isolated RNA, so they sequenced expressed TCRB transcripts. Clones were sequenced by immunoSEQ multiplex PCR, and TCRdb holds only the in-frame ones, with some missing. The profile shows more than 120,000 clones, about an eighth of them singletons. Study-level points and caveats: Shorter TCRB CDR3s, moderately but significantly so, were found in Type 1 diabetes patients in all four CD4+ subsets.

The antigens for these receptors are not known. Specimen: central memory CD4+ T cells from blood. These receptors all come from a man in his late teens or twenties with type 1 diabetes.

The CDR3 is CASSSGHTTNEKLFF. As DNA, the CDR3 is TGTGCCAGCAGCTCCGGACACACAACTAATGAAAAACTGTTTTTT. V gene TRBV7-2 combines with J gene TRBJ1-4; D perhaps matches TRBD1 (5 bases). Germline CDR1 is SGHTA and CDR2 is FQGNSA. The CDR3 is made up of 15 amino acids. V was pared by 4 bases and J by 0 bases, with 9 bases between.

J is TRBJ2-1 and V is TRBV5-1, with D hard to call. Germline lookup yields CDR1 SGHRS and CDR2 YFSETQ. The CDR3 is 14 residues long. V dropped 0 bases and J dropped 8 bases, with 12 bases sitting between them. The CDR3 region has the DNA TGCGCCAGCAGCTTGGACCTCCGAGGTGATGAGCAGTTCTTC. Protein: CASSLDLRGDEQFF. Drawing the rest from reference TRBV5-1 and TRBJ2-1, the complete variable domain is KAGVTQTPRYLIKTRGQQVTLSCSPISGHRSVSWYQQTPGQGLQFLFEYFSETQRNKGNFPGRFSGRQFSNSRSEMNVSTLELGDSALYLCASSLDLRGDEQFFGPGTRLTVL.

The chain is built from TRBV28 and TRBJ2-5; TRBD1 might be the D (6 bases). CDR1 MDHEN and CDR2 SYDVKM come from the germline V gene. The CDR3 consists of 15 residues. Trimming shortened V by 2 bases and J by 11 bases, and 21 bases separated the two germline ends. CDR3 coding DNA: TGTGCCAGCAGTTTACCCTTGTACAGGGAAGGGGAGCAGTACTTC. Its protein product is CASSLPLYREGEQYF.

This clone was counted only a few times. J is TRBJ1-2 and V is TRBV5-1; D remains unclear. Trimming shortened V by 0 bases and J by 5 bases, and 8 bases separated the two germline ends. The length of the CDR3 is 13 residues. Looked up from germline, CDR1 is SGHRS and CDR2 is YFSETQ. CDR3 in amino acids: CASSLVDAYGYTF. DNA of the CDR3: TGCGCCAGCAGCTTGGTTGATGCTTATGGCTACACCTTC.

This sequence joins TRBV19 and TRBJ2-7, with D possibly TRBD1 on 6 matching bases. Per germline, CDR1 LNHDA and CDR2 SQIVND (reference sequence). The CDR3 spans 15 residues. Trimming shortened V by 5 bases and J by 3 bases, and 17 bases separated the two germline ends. Written as DNA, the CDR3 is TGTGCCAGTAGTGACCCCGGGACAAGGTACTACGAGCAGTACTTC. Protein: CASSDPGTRYYEQYF.

This clone has more than one count but fewer than ten. The chain carries TRBV4-2 and TRBJ1-2, with D perhaps TRBD1 (6 bases). V was shortened by 1 base and J by 4 bases, with 13 bases between the two germline ends. CDR1 and CDR2 (germline): LGHNA, YNFKEQ. This CDR3 is 15 amino acids long. The CDR3 protein is CASSQALTGAYGYTF. CDR3 in DNA: TGTGCCAGCAGCCAAGCCCTGACAGGCGCCTATGGCTACACCTTC.

The chain carries TRBV5-6 and TRBJ1-3; D uncertain. Germline V gene lookup returns CDR1 SGHDT and CDR2 YYEEEE. The CDR3 length is 13 residues. V lost 3 bases, J lost 9 bases, and 13 bases lay in between. CDR3 DNA: TGTGCCAGCAGCTCGTGGACGATTGGCACCATATATTTT. Amino acids: CASSSWTIGTIYF.

The chain uses TRBV7-6 and TRBJ2-3; 10 bases align to TRBD1. CDR1 and CDR2 from the germline V gene are SGHVS and FNYEAQ. The CDR3 loop spans 15 amino acids. The V segment lost 5 bases and the J segment 6 bases; nucleotides outside the gene matches: 8. CDR3 loop: CASSRTWTGGDTQYF. CDR3 coding DNA: TGTGCCAGCAGCCGAACGTGGACAGGGGGGGATACGCAGTATTTT.

This clone has more than one count but fewer than ten. The chain employs TRBV18 and TRBJ2-5, with D tentatively TRBD2 (5 bases). Looked up from germline, CDR1 is KGHSH and CDR2 is LQKENI. The V gene lost 0 bases and the J gene lost 6 bases, with 11 bases spanning the gap. The CDR3 has 14 amino acids. The CDR3: CASSPPGRGQTQYF. The CDR3 DNA follows: TGTGCCAGCTCACCACCGGGTAGAGGGCAGACCCAGTACTTC.